This entry features one T cell receptor (beta chain) sequence. The entry originates in a study of T cell clusters in autoimmune cytopenias. Some 39,000 genome equivalents of blood DNA were amplified for TRB. CDR3 length equals 16 residues. Germline assignment: CDR1 ENHRY and CDR2 SYGVKD. TRB rearrangements were amplified by touch-down multiplex PCR with mixed TRB-A/B primers. TCRdb re-called the multiplex PCR reads; one entry per CDR3 protein, DNA not given. This sample contains about 12,000 distinct CDR3 sequences. In addition, the sample was reused for a study of T cell repertoires in aging, cancer and after chemotherapy.

The gene calls are TRBV10-3 and TRBJ2-7; TCRdb calls TRBD1, which cannot be checked without DNA. The sequence was collected from a human donor in good health. Sequenced material: peripheral blood. CDR3 amino acids: CAISELQGERSYEQYF.